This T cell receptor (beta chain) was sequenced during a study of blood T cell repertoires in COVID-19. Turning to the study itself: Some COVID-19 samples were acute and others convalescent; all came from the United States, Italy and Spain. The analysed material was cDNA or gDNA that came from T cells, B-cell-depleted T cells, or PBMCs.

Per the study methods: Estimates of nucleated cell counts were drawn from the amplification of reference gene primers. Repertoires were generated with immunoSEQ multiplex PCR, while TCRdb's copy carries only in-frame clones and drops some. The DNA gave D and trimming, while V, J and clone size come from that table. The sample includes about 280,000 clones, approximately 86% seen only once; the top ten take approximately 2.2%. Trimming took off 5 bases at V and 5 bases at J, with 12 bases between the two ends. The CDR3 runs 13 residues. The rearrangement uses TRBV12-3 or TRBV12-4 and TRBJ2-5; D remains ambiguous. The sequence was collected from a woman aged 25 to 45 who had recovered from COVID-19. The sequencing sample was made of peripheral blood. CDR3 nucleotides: TGTGCCAGCAGTGGTAGAGGTCGGGAGACCCAGTACTTC. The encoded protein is CASSGRGRETQYF.